This TCR beta chain was captured in a study of cytomegalovirus exposure and HLA in healthy donors. By share, this clone ranks as medium-sized. Its target is unknown. Some clones are missing from TCRdb's copy, which holds only in-frame ones; the method was immunoSEQ multiplex PCR. The table includes fewer than 150,000 clones, approximately 86% detected once. General study points: Listed as cytomegalovirus-associated were over 150 TCR beta chains.

Germline lookup yields CDR1 MGHRA and CDR2 YSYEKL. This CDR3 is 13 amino acids long. Trimming took 6 bases from V and 7 from J; bases not matched to a gene: 6. This chain links TRBV4-1 with TRBJ2-7, with 10 bases matching TRBD1. The receptor's source is a man aged 18 to 30 in good health and CMV-seropositive. Sequencing was carried out using PBMCs. The CDR3 is CASSPGQGWEQYF. The CDR3, as DNA: TGCGCCAGCAGTCCGGGACAGGGGTGGGAGCAGTACTTC.